The T cell receptor (beta chain) under discussion was sequenced for a study of OX40 agonist ivuxolimab in advanced cancers. Using immunoSEQ multiplex PCR, the repertoire was profiled, and TCRdb retains in-frame clones only, with some absent. The sample includes around 30,000 clones, around 90% of them seen just once. In the case of this clone: Its target is unknown.

Findings and limits, study-wide: Within 6 weeks, CD4+ and CD8+ blood T cells expanded clonally at 0.1 to 3.0 mg/kg.

The CDR3 is made up of 14 amino acids. The ends were cut back, 5 bases at V and 0 bases at J, with 9 bases in the middle. Germline values: CDR1 KGHSH, CDR2 LQKENI. This sequence was found in an adult with an advanced solid tumor such as melanoma, head and neck, liver or kidney cancer. The chain has TRBV18 and TRBJ2-3; D is uncertain. Sequencing was performed on CD4+ or CD8+ T cells sorted from blood, taken in a trial of the OX40 agonist ivuxolimab. The CDR3 spells CASSFFESTDTQYF. DNA for the CDR3: TGTGCCAGCTCATTCTTTGAAAGCACAGATACGCAGTATTTT.